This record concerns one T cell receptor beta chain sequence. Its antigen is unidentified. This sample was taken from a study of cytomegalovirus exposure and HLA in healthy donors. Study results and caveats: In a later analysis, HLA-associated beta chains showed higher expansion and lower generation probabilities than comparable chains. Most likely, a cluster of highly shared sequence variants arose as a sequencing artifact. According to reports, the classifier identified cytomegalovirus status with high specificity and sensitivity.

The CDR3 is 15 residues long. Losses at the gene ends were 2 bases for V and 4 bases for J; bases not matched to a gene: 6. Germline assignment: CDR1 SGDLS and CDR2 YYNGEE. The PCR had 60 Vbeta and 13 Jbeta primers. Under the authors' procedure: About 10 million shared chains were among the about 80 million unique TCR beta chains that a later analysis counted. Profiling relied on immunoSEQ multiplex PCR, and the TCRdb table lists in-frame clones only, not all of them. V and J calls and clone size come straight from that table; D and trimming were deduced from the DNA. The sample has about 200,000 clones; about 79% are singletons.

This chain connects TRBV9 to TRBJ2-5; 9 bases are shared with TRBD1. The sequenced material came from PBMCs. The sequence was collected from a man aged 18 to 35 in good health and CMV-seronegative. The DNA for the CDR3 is TGTGCCAGCAGCGTGGGGACAGGGTTAGTAGAGACCCAGTACTTC. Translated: CASSVGTGLVETQYF.